This T cell receptor (beta chain) was found in a study of blood T cells in healthy people across ages. Researchers collected 9 to 10 milliliters of peripheral blood from every single donor. It was with a sample-barcoded 5' primer and a J-beta primer mix that a second PCR of roughly 7 to 11 cycles was run. Via MiXCR, TCRdb re-called the 5' RACE reads, giving one row per CDR3 protein. Seen here are approximately 850,000 distinct CDR3 sequences, 40% to 50% observed once, and the top ten hold roughly 18%. The germline V gene has CDR1 SGHAT and CDR2 FQNNGV. The CDR3 totals 15 residues. The ends were cut back, 6 bases at V and 1 base at J, with 15 bases in the middle.

Sequencing used blood. The sequence derives from a man aged 60 to 69 in good health. This chain uses TRBV11-2 with TRBJ1-1; tentatively, D is TRBD1 (5 bases). CDR3 region: CASRWGGAENTEAFF. DNA of the CDR3: TGTGCCAGCAGATGGGGTGGGGCGGAGAACACTGAAGCTTTCTTT.